This TCR beta chain comes out of a study of cytomegalovirus exposure and HLA in healthy donors. In regard to this clone: Antigen unknown.

Researchers ran the PCR with 60 Vbeta and 13 Jbeta primers. Some clones are missing from TCRdb's copy, which holds only in-frame ones; the method was immunoSEQ multiplex PCR. Here the sample spans approximately 220,000 clones, 82% being singletons. Study outcomes and limitations: Researchers had no immune exposure information except CMV serostatus available.

Sequencing was done on a sample of PBMCs. The receptor was derived from a man between 35 and 55 years old in good health and CMV-seropositive.

Here the CDR3 DNA reads TGCAGCGTTGGACCGGGAGTAGCGGGGCCCCACTACGAGCAGTACTTC. Translated, it gives CSVGPGVAGPHYEQYF. The chain employs TRBV29-1 and TRBJ2-7; 8 bases fit TRBD2. Trimming removed 4 bases from V and 3 bases from J; junction bases left unmatched: 14. The CDR3 contains 16 residues. CDR1 SQVTM and CDR2 ANQGSEA come from the germline V gene.